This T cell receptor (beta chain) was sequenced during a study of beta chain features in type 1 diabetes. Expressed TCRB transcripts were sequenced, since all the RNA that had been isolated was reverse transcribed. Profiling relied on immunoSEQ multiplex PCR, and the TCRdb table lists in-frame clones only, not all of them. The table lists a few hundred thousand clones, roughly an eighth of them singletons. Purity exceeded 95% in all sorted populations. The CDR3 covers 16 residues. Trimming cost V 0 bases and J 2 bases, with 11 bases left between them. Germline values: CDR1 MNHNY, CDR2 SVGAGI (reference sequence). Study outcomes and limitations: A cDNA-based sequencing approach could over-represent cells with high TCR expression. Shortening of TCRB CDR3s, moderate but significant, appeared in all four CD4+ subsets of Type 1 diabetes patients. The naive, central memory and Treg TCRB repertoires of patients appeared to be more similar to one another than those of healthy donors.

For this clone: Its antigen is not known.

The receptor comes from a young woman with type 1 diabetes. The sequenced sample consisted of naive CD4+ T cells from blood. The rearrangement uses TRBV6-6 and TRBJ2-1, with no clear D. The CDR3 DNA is TGTGCCAGCAGTTACTCGAGAGGCGGCGCCTACAATGAGCAGTTCTTC. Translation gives CASSYSRGGAYNEQFF.